Following are 15 T cell receptor beta chains from one sample sequenced in a study of cytomegalovirus exposure and HLA in healthy donors. 60 Vbeta and 13 Jbeta primers were used in PCR. Assay: immunoSEQ multiplex PCR; the TCRdb copy retains only in-frame clones and omits some. The sample includes 90,000 to 120,000 clones, around 80% seen only once; the top ten take 3.5% to 5%. The sequencing input was PBMCs. All receptors come from a female donor in good health and CMV-seropositive.

V and J are TRBV5-5 and TRBJ1-5; TRBD1 matches 8 bases. V shed 4 bases, J shed 2 bases, and the junction held 8 bases outside the gene matches. Germline V gives CDR1 SGHKS, CDR2 YYEKEE (reference sequence). The CDR3 loop spans 16 amino acids. The CDR3 spells CASSVGQGAGNQPQHF. In nucleotides, the CDR3 is TGTGCCAGCAGCGTTGGTCAGGGGGCAGGCAATCAGCCCCAGCATTTT.

The CDR3 here is CASSGSGSIDTQYF. The CDR3 DNA sequence: TGTGCCAGCAGTGGTAGCGGGAGTATAGATACGCAGTATTTT. The V gene is TRBV25-1, the J gene TRBJ2-3, with TRBD2 matching 9 bases. V lost 4 bases to trimming and J lost 5 bases; unmatched junction nucleotides: 4. The CDR3 runs to 14 residues. Looked up from germline, CDR1 is MGHDK and CDR2 is SYGVNS.

This chain connects TRBV4-1 to TRBJ2-3, with 16 bases fitting TRBD2. In germline, CDR1 is MGHRA, CDR2 YSYEKL. J gave up 1 base and V 7 bases, and 2 bases lay outside the gene matches. The CDR3 consists of 16 residues. CDR3 sequence reads: CASTGTSGGGTDTQYF. The CDR3 nucleotides are TGCGCCAGCACCGGGACTAGCGGGGGGGGCACAGATACGCAGTATTTT.

This clone has only a few counts. J is TRBJ2-7 and V is TRBV30; maybe TRBD1 (6 bases). V gave up 4 bases and J gave up 0 bases, with 13 bases separating them. CDR1 is GTSNPN, CDR2 SVGIG, per germline (reference sequence). This CDR3 has 14 residues. CDR3 protein: CAWIPGAPSYEQYF. CDR3 DNA sequence: TGTGCCTGGATCCCAGGGGCACCCTCCTACGAGCAGTACTTC.

J is TRBJ2-5 and V is TRBV19; D is perhaps TRBD1 (6 bases). Trimming took 11 bases from V and 5 from J, leaving 15 bases between them. Germline CDR1 reads LNHDA; CDR2 reads SQIVND (reference sequence). The CDR3 has 12 amino acids. The CDR3: CASSGGKETQYF. The CDR3 DNA is TGTGCCTCCTCTGGGGGCAAGGAGACCCAGTACTTC.

This sequence joins TRBV7-8 and TRBJ1-5; D not resolved. CDR1 is SGHVS, CDR2 FQNEAQ, per germline. The CDR3 covers 16 residues. V gave up 2 bases and J gave up 2 bases, with 13 bases separating them. The CDR3 here is CASSLLGGSGNQPQHF. For the CDR3, the DNA is TGTGCCAGCAGCTTACTTGGCGGGTCGGGCAATCAGCCCCAGCATTTT. Based on the CDR3 plus reference TRBV7-8 and TRBJ1-5, the full variable domain is GAGVSQSPRYKVAKRGQDVALRCDPISGHVSLFWYQQALGQGPEFLTYFQNEAQLDKSGLPSDRFFAERPEGSVSTLKIQRTQQEDSAVYLCASSLLGGSGNQPQHFGDGTRLSIL.

V gene TRBV19 combines with J gene TRBJ2-2; 8 bases line up with TRBD2. Germline V CDR1 and CDR2: LNHDA, SQIVND (reference sequence). Unmatched junction bases numbered 12, after V lost 8 bases and J lost 4 bases. This CDR3 region has 16 residues. The CDR3 DNA is TGTGCCAGTCTCCGCGCCGGGACTAGTCCCACCGGGGAGCTGTTTTTT. Its translation is CASLRAGTSPTGELFF.

The chain couples TRBV4-2 to TRBJ2-2, with TRBD1 matching over 11 bases. This CDR3 contains 16 residues. Germline lookup yields CDR1 LGHNA and CDR2 YNFKEQ. V dropped 1 base and J dropped 7; count of bases not matched to a gene: 5. The CDR3 bases are TGTGCCAGCAGCCAAGCCGGGACAGGGGGAAACGGGGAGCTGTTTTTT. Protein product: CASSQAGTGGNGELFF.

The chain uses TRBV27 and TRBJ1-5, with a weak D call TRBD1 (5 bases). This CDR3 has 13 residues. Trimming pared 7 bases from V and 7 bases from J, leaving 14 bases between. Germline CDR1 reads MNHEY; CDR2 reads SMNVEV (reference sequence). CDR3 sequence (DNA): TGTGCCAGCACCTACCGGGCAGGGCAGCCCCAGCATTTT. Translated: CASTYRAGQPQHF.

The chain carries TRBV7-6 and TRBJ2-1, with D possibly matching TRBD1 (6 bases). This CDR3 has 16 amino acids. Deletions cut 1 base from V and 5 bases from J, with 15 bases between. Per the germline V gene, CDR1 is SGHVS and CDR2 is FNYEAQ. CDR3 amino acids: CASSLVPTGSNNEQFF. The DNA of the CDR3 is TGTGCCAGCAGCTTAGTACCCACAGGGTCCAACAATGAGCAGTTCTTC. Together with reference TRBV7-6 and TRBJ2-1, the CDR3 gives the full variable domain: GAGVSQSPRYKVTKRGQDVALRCDPISGHVSLYWYRQALGQGPEFLTYFNYEAQQDKSGLPNDRFSAERPEGSISTLTIQRTEQRDSAMYRCASSLVPTGSNNEQFFGPGTRLTVL.

J is TRBJ2-5 and V is TRBV6-5, with D perhaps TRBD1 (5 bases). The germline gives CDR1 MNHEY, CDR2 SVGAGI. The CDR3 extends over 15 amino acids. V lost 0 bases to trimming and J lost 5 bases, with 13 bases between them. The CDR3 is CASSYSYSYRETQYF. CDR3 nucleotide sequence: TGTGCCAGCAGTTACTCGTACAGCTACAGGGAGACCCAGTACTTC.

V and J are TRBV14 and TRBJ1-5, with a weak D call TRBD1 (5 bases). V lost 5 bases and J 5 bases, leaving 10 bases between the germline ends. The length of the CDR3 is 13 residues. Germline lookup yields CDR1 SGHDN and CDR2 FVKESK. The DNA of the CDR3 is TGTGCCAGCAGCTCAGGGTTAGATCAGCCCCAGCATTTT. This sequence encodes CASSSGLDQPQHF.

This clone occurred a few times. The CDR3 coding sequence is TGTGCCAGCTCACCAGGCGGGAGGGGCGGGGTCGAGCAGTACTTC. Amino acid sequence: CASSPGGRGGVEQYF. This chain uses TRBV18 with TRBJ2-7, with 9 positions matching TRBD2. In germline, CDR1 is KGHSH, CDR2 LQKENI. This CDR3 spans 15 amino acids. The V gene end was trimmed by 2 bases and the J gene end by 6 bases; junction bases not matched to a gene: 8.

The V gene is TRBV18, the J gene TRBJ2-7; 10 nucleotides match TRBD1. Germline CDR1 is KGHSH and CDR2 is LQKENI. The CDR3 extends over 18 amino acids. The ends lost 3 bases at V and 6 bases at J; junction bases unmatched: 17. The CDR3 region has the DNA TGTGCCAGCTCACCCCTAGAGGCGACGGGGGGGACAGGGGTCGAGCAGTACTTC. Protein product: CASSPLEATGGTGVEQYF.

The gene calls are TRBV6-5 and TRBJ2-7; D not certain. With 2 bases removed from V and 9 bases from J, the gap between germline ends came to 14 bases. This CDR3 has 13 amino acids. CDR1 MNHEY and CDR2 SVGAGI come from the germline V gene. The CDR3 loop reads CASSYERYSRQYF. The CDR3 coding sequence is TGTGCCAGCAGTTACGAGAGGTACTCGAGGCAGTACTTC.